This T cell receptor beta chain was identified in a study of cytotoxic CD8 clonotypes in ibrutinib-treated CLL. Across the whole study: For this cohort, patients were ten to twelve relapsed/refractory and roughly 14 treatment-naive, while under 18 were IGHV unmutated. Sample averages reached around 260,000 productive templates and 85,000 to 100,000 productive rearrangements. Notes on the study in general: Private clonotypes, not public ones, expanded at ibrutinib response.

Here immunoSEQ multiplex PCR was the method, and the copy in TCRdb shows in-frame clones only, minus some. Of about 56,000 clones in the sample, around 55% were seen once. With respect to this clone: Its antigen remains unidentified.

The CDR3 runs 15 residues. The V end was cut by 2 bases, the J end by 1 base, with 11 bases between. Germline lookup yields CDR1 MDHEN and CDR2 SYDVKM. The material was PBMCs, obtained after 24 months of ibrutinib treatment. The chain is built from TRBV28 and TRBJ1-2, with D hard to call. The sequence was obtained from a human donor with chronic lymphocytic leukemia. DNA of the CDR3: TGTGCCAGCAGTTTACTCGGGCCTTTTAACTATGGCTACACCTTC. Protein: CASSLLGPFNYGYTF.